Listed below are T cell receptor beta chains from one sample, sequenced in a study of blood T cell repertoires in COVID-19. Here immunoSEQ multiplex PCR was the method, and the copy in TCRdb shows in-frame clones only, minus some. In the table there are over 200,000 clones, approximately 84% of which are singletons. The sample comprised PBMCs or T cells enriched from blood (not recorded which). The receptors stem from a man between 18 and 29 years old who had recovered from COVID-19. Each CDR3 is given with its conserved first and last residue. Each record gives: V gene, D gene, J gene, clone size, CDR3 protein, CDR3 DNA. D genes are given only for firm matches. Clone size appears in some rows only: once, few, many, or a class for an expanded clone.

>TRBV18|TRBD2|TRBJ2-3|NA
CASSPRPGLARNTQYF
TGTGCCAGCTCACCGCGACCGGGACTAGCCCGGAATACGCAGTATTTT
>TRBV29-1|NA|TRBJ1-4|few
CSVGWQGGEKLFF
TGCAGCGTTGGATGGCAGGGAGGTGAAAAACTGTTTTTT
>TRBV19|TRBD2|TRBJ2-1|NA
CASSMGLAPNEQFF
TGTGCCAGTAGTATGGGACTAGCTCCCAATGAGCAGTTCTTC
>TRBV11-2|NA|TRBJ1-6|NA
CASSSDPGNSPLHF
TGTGCCAGCAGCTCCGACCCAGGGAATTCACCCCTCCACTTT
>TRBV7-6|TRBD1|TRBJ2-5|once
CASSFGGQGSETQYF
TGTGCCAGCAGCTTTGGGGGACAGGGATCGGAGACCCAGTACTTC
>TRBV29-1|NA|TRBJ2-3|NA
CSVRAAGTDTQYF
TGCAGCGTCAGGGCGGCAGGGACAGATACGCAGTATTTT
>TRBV5-4|TRBD2|TRBJ2-5|NA
CASSLGPGLAGVETQYF
TGTGCCAGCAGCTTGGGGCCCGGACTAGCGGGAGTAGAGACCCAGTACTTC
>TRBV10-3|NA|TRBJ2-7|few
CAISEGGYEQYF
TGTGCCATCAGTGAGGGGGGGTACGAGCAGTACTTC
>TRBV5-1|TRBD1|TRBJ2-1|NA
CASSFGQGWFF
TGCGCCAGCAGCTTCGGACAGGGATGGTTCTTC
>TRBV6-1|TRBD2|TRBJ2-3|NA
CASSDRGGGWTDTQYF
TGTGCCAGCAGTGATCGTGGGGGGGGGTGGACAGATACGCAGTATTTT
>TRBV5-1|TRBD2|TRBJ2-5|NA
CASSSGTSGRGVETQYF
TGCGCCAGCAGCTCCGGGACTAGCGGGAGGGGCGTAGAGACCCAGTACTTC
>TRBV19|TRBD2|TRBJ2-7|NA
CASSNLAGGSYEQYF
TGTGCCAGTAGTAATCTAGCGGGAGGGTCCTACGAGCAGTACTTC
>TRBV28|NA|TRBJ2-1|NA
CASSFGTGVPYNEQFF
TGTGCCAGCAGTTTCGGAACCGGGGTTCCCTACAATGAGCAGTTCTTC